Detailed here is one T cell receptor beta chain. No antigen is known for it. The entry originates in a study of cytomegalovirus exposure and HLA in healthy donors. The table came from immunoSEQ multiplex PCR; TCRdb's copy has only in-frame clones and leaves some out. The data show around 220,000 clones, with over 70% seen just once and 11% to 15% held by the top ten. Study observations and caveats: Cytomegalovirus-associated status was assigned to about 170 TCR beta chains.

The sample consisted of PBMCs. The receptor comes from a woman in her twenties or thirties in good health and CMV-seropositive.

This chain's CDR3 is CAWRNRAHEKLFF. CDR3 in DNA: TGTGCCTGGAGAAACAGGGCCCATGAAAAACTGTTTTTT. This sequence joins TRBV30 and TRBJ1-4; D perhaps matches TRBD1 (6 bases). V dropped 3 bases and J dropped 6 bases, with 11 bases sitting between them. Looked up from germline, CDR1 is GTSNPN and CDR2 is SVGIG (reference sequence). The CDR3 has 13 residues.